This TCR beta chain emerged from a study of CD8+CD57+ T cells in acquired aplastic anemia. Turning to the study itself: Average CD4+ read depth in healthy donors was roughly 10 million reads.

This CDR3 comprises 14 residues. Germline values: CDR1 WSHSY, CDR2 SAAADI. J gave up 6 bases and V 2 bases, and 1 base lay outside the gene matches. According to the study, genomic DNA was the template for TCR beta VDJ and CDR3 profiling. Each CDR3 protein is one row after TCRdb ran MiXCR on the reads. The repertoire consists of 200,000 to 250,000 distinct CDR3 sequences, with approximately 60% occurring once and the leading ten covering roughly 29%. Material for sequencing was sorted CD4+, CD8+, or CD8+CD57+ T cells (not recorded which) from PBMCs. This receptor was taken from a human donor in good health. This chain joins TRBV10-2 and TRBJ2-3; 11 bases align to TRBD2. As DNA, the CDR3 is TGCGCCAGCAGTGAGCTAGCGGGGGGCGATACGCAGTATTTT. Encoded protein: CASSELAGGDTQYF.